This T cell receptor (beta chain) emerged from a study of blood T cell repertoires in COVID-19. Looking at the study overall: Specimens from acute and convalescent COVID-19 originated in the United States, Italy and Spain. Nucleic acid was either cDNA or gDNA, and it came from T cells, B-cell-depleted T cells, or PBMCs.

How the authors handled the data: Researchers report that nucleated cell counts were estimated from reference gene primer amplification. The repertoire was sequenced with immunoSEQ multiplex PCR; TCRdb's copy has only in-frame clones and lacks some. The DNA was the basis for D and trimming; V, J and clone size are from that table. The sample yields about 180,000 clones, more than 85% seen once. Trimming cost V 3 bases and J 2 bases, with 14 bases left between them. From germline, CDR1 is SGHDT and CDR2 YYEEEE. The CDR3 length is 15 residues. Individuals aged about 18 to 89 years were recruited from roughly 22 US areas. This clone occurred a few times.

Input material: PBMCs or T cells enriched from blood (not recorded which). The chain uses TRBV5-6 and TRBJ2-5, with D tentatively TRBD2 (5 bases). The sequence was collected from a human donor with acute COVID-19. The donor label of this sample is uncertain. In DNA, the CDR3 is TGTGCCAGCAGCTGGCCCGGCAGACTACAAGAGACCCAGTACTTC. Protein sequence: CASSWPGRLQETQYF.